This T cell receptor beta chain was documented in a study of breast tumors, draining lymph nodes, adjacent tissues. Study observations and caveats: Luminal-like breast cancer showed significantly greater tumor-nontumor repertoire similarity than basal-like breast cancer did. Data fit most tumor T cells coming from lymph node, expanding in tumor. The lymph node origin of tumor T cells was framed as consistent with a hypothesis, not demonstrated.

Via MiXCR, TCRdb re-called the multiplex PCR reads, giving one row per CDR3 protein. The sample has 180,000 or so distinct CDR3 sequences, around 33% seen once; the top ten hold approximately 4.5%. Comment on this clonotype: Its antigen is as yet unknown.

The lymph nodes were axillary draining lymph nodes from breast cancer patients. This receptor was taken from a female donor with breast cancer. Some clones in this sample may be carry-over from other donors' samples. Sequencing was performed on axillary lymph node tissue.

DNA of the CDR3: TGTGCCAGCAGACCCACAGGGGCAGCTAACTATGGCTACACCTTC. The encoded protein is CASRPTGAANYGYTF. This rearrangement joins TRBV6-5 to TRBJ1-2; 7 nucleotides match TRBD1. V lost 6 bases, J lost 0 bases, and 7 bases stayed unmatched. The CDR3 runs to 15 residues. The germline CDR1 and CDR2 sequences are MNHEY and SVGAGI.